These 8 T cell receptor beta chains came from one sample sequenced in a study of PD-1 blockade in classical Hodgkin lymphoma. Every single patient, without exception, relapsed after autologous stem cell transplantation, and brentuximab vedotin exposure varied. The data were produced by immunoSEQ multiplex PCR, yet TCRdb's version contains in-frame clones alone and is incomplete. Found here are over 10,000 clones, approximately 92% of them singletons; the top ten hold under 12%. The sample in question was peripheral blood mononuclear cells (PBMCs), obtained at baseline. These receptors were obtained from a human donor with classical Hodgkin lymphoma.

The V call is TRBV4-1, the J call TRBJ2-5, with a tentative D call TRBD1 (6 bases). This CDR3 is built from 14 residues. V shed 5 bases and J shed 7 bases, with 17 bases lying between them. Germline V gives CDR1 MGHRA, CDR2 YSYEKL. The CDR3 loop reads CASSSRGGPWTQYF. CDR3 DNA: TGCGCCAGCAGCTCCCGTGGGGGCCCTTGGACCCAGTACTTC.

The chain is built from TRBV5-1 and TRBJ2-1; 10 bases map to TRBD2. The V and J ends lost 7 bases and 10 bases, in that order; junction bases with no gene match: 11. The CDR3 runs 14 residues. Germline CDR1 is SGHRS and CDR2 is YFSETQ. CDR3 region: CASLRVAGGIEQFF. The DNA of the CDR3 is TGCGCCAGCCTCCGGGTAGCGGGGGGTATAGAGCAGTTCTTC.

The CDR3, as DNA: TGTGCCACCAGCAGTCCTACAGGGATCGTTGGCTACACCTTC. Its protein is CATSSPTGIVGYTF. The J gene is TRBJ1-2, the V gene TRBV15, with a weak D call TRBD1 (6 bases). The CDR3 has 14 amino acids. Deletions cut 3 bases from V and 7 bases from J, with 15 bases between. CDR1 LNHNV and CDR2 YYDKDF come from the germline V gene (reference sequence).

V gene TRBV28 combines with J gene TRBJ2-1, with D possibly called TRBD1 or TRBD2 (7 bases each). CDR1 and CDR2 from the germline V gene are MDHEN and SYDVKM. CDR3 length equals 15 residues. Trimming cost V 5 bases and J 5 bases, with 16 bases left between them. The CDR3 region is CASSRSGGANNEQFF. DNA for the CDR3: TGTGCCAGCAGTCGATCAGGGGGGGCTAACAATGAGCAGTTCTTC.

The chain recombines TRBV4-1 with TRBJ2-7; D unresolved. Germline V gene lookup returns CDR1 MGHRA and CDR2 YSYEKL. The CDR3 extends over 14 amino acids. V lost 2 bases and J 0 bases, leaving 8 bases between the germline ends. CDR3 nucleotides: TGCGCCAGCAGCCAATTTATACTCTCCTACGAGCAGTACTTC. Translation: CASSQFILSYEQYF.

V gene TRBV5-6 combines with J gene TRBJ2-7; maybe TRBD1 (6 bases). CDR1 and CDR2 (germline): SGHDT, YYEEEE. The CDR3 is made up of 13 amino acids. V was pared by 4 bases and J by 6 bases, with 14 bases between. The CDR3: CASSPWTATEQYF. CDR3 nucleotides: TGTGCCAGCAGCCCCTGGACAGCTACCGAGCAGTACTTC.

The CDR3 nucleotides read TGTGCCAGCAGGCCGAGGGACAGGACGATCGGGGAGCTGTTTTTT. This encodes CASRPRDRTIGELFF. This chain uses TRBV6-6 with TRBJ2-2, with 8 nucleotides matching TRBD1. Germline V gene data show CDR1 as MNHNY and CDR2 as SVGAGI (reference sequence). The V gene end was trimmed by 6 bases and the J gene end by 7 bases; junction bases not matched to a gene: 10. The CDR3 extends over 15 amino acids.

The genes are TRBV25-1 and TRBJ1-4; possibly TRBD1 for D (5 bases). This CDR3 is built from 17 residues. In germline, CDR1 is MGHDK, CDR2 SYGVNS. Trimming took off 6 bases at V and 7 bases at J, with 24 bases between the two ends. In DNA, the CDR3 is TGTGCCAGCAGGGGGGAGGATCGGCCCCCAAGAGCTGAAAAACTGTTTTTT. Protein product: CASRGEDRPPRAEKLFF.